The T cell receptor beta chain described here comes from a study of blood T cell repertoires in COVID-19. Overall study context: Sites across the United States, Italy and Spain contributed samples from acute and convalescent COVID-19. In each case, the material was cDNA or gDNA derived from T cells, B-cell-depleted T cells, or PBMCs.

The CDR3 is 15 amino acids. Per the germline V gene, CDR1 is MNHNS and CDR2 is SASEGT. V lost 3 bases and J lost 6; bases outside the gene matches: 10. Authors' processing steps: Reference gene primer amplification gave nucleated cell count estimates. The method was immunoSEQ multiplex PCR; TCRdb's version includes in-frame clones alone and lacks a portion of them. V and J calls and clone size come straight from that table; D and trimming were deduced from the DNA. The sample lists about 200,000 clones, around 90% occurring once. Sequencing was done on a sample of peripheral blood. The V gene is TRBV6-1, the J gene TRBJ2-7; 8 bases agree with TRBD1. This receptor was obtained from a man in his forties with acute or convalescent COVID-19. CDR3 in amino acids: CASSDAGTGTLEQYF. The CDR3 region has the DNA TGTGCCAGCAGTGATGCCGGGACAGGTACCCTCGAGCAGTACTTC.